This T cell receptor beta chain was sequenced during a study of T cell responses to AZD1222 COVID-19 vaccine. Study-level results: Regions left unmutated in variants are reportedly the target of nearly half of spike-specific TCRs. When two AZD1222 doses had been given, Spike-specific TCR breadth and depth rose. Donor demographics were predominantly white British with a female majority; clonal diversity may be underestimated.

Unmatched junction bases numbered 10, after V lost 2 bases and J lost 7 bases. Germline V CDR1 and CDR2: MGHRA, YSYEKL. The CDR3 loop spans 16 amino acids. Second doses at about 4 or about 12 weeks were pooled. TCRdb's copy holds only in-frame clones and misses some; the assay was immunoSEQ multiplex PCR. The sample comprises 150,000 to 200,000 clones, 70% to 90% of which are singletons, and around 1% rests with the top ten. Comments on this clone: Its specificity is not known.

This clonotype was obtained from an adult who received the AZD1222 COVID-19 vaccine. The chain couples TRBV4-1 to TRBJ1-2; 10 bases agree with TRBD1. This material consisted of peripheral blood, taken 28 days after the second AZD1222 dose. CDR3 coding DNA: TGCGCCAGCAGCCAAAAGGTTGGGACAGGGGCTTTTGGCTACACCTTC. Translating it yields CASSQKVGTGAFGYTF.